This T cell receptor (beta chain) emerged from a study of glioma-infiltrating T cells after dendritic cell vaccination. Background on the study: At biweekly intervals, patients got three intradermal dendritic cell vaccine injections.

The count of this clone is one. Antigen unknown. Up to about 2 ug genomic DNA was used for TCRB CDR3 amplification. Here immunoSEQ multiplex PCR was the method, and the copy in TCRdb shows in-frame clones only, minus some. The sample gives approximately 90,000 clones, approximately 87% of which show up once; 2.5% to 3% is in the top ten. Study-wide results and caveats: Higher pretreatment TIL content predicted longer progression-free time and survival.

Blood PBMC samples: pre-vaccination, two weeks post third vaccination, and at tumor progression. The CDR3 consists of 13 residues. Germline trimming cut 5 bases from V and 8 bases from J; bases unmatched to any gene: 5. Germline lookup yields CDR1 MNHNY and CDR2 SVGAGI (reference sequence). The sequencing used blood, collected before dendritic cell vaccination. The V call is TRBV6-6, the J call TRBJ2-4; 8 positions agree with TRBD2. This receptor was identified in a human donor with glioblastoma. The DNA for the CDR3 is TGTGCCAGCAGTCCTCGGGAGGGGGACATTCAGTACTTC. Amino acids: CASSPREGDIQYF.